The 21 T cell receptor beta chains reported below all come from one sample, sequenced in a study of T cells in Graves' hyperthyroidism and ophthalmopathy. RNA transcripts served as the template for amplifying TCR beta CDR3 regions. HTBI primers were used for first-round RT-PCR of the TCR CDR3. Via MiXCR, TCRdb re-called the multiplex PCR reads, giving one row per CDR3 protein. The repertoire holds around 200,000 distinct CDR3 sequences, with 15% to 20% as singletons. The sample was blood. Every receptor here comes from a man aged 35 to 55 with Graves' hyperthyroidism.

The genes are TRBV2 and TRBJ2-3, with D hard to call. V lost 5 bases and J 1 base, leaving 13 bases between the germline ends. The CDR3 spans 15 residues. Germline V gene sequence: CDR1 SNHLY, CDR2 FYNNEI. The CDR3 protein is CASSPNTGGTDTQYF. The CDR3, as DNA: TGTGCCAGCAGTCCGAACACCGGTGGCACAGATACGCAGTATTTT.

The CDR3 protein is CASSLEQGTPEAFF. The CDR3 nucleotides are TGCGCCAGCAGCCTAGAACAGGGGACCCCTGAAGCTTTCTTT. The V call is TRBV5-1, the J call TRBJ1-1; 7 bases are shared with TRBD1. Looked up from germline, CDR1 is SGHRS and CDR2 is YFSETQ. The CDR3 is made up of 14 amino acids. After removal of 4 bases from V and 6 bases from J, the junction contained 9 bases not matched to a gene.

The V call is TRBV3-1, the J call TRBJ2-1; perhaps D is TRBD1 or TRBD2 (5 bases each). The CDR3 covers 17 residues. The germline gives CDR1 LGHDT, CDR2 YNNKEL (reference sequence). V was pared by 2 bases and J by 5 bases, with 19 bases between. The CDR3 nucleotides read TGTGCCAGCAGCCAATCGGTAGTGGGACCTGGGGACAATGAGCAGTTCTTC. It specifies CASSQSVVGPGDNEQFF.

This chain uses TRBV4-2 with TRBJ2-5, with D unclear. This CDR3 contains 12 residues. The V gene's germline CDR1 is LGHNA and CDR2 YNFKEQ. V gave up 3 bases and J gave up 5 bases, with 7 bases separating them. The CDR3 DNA follows: TGTGCCAGCAGCCAGTCGCAGGAGACCCAGTACTTC. Protein sequence: CASSQSQETQYF.

In its sample, this clonotype was seen many times. V gene TRBV6-1 combines with J gene TRBJ1-2; D gene ambiguous. V lost 5 bases, J lost 1 base, and 17 bases lay in between. The CDR3 spans 16 residues. The germline V gene encodes CDR1 MNHNS and CDR2 SASEGT. CDR3 loop: CASSYLVPEGNYGYTF. The CDR3 DNA sequence: TGTGCCAGCAGTTACTTAGTACCCGAGGGTAACTATGGCTACACCTTC.

This clonotype came up a few times. The CDR3 region is CASSRDRGPQETQYF. For the CDR3, the DNA is TGTGCCAGCAGTCGGGACAGGGGACCTCAAGAGACCCAGTACTTC. The chain has TRBV6-1 and TRBJ2-5; 10 nucleotides agree with TRBD1. The germline gives CDR1 MNHNS, CDR2 SASEGT. The CDR3 runs to 15 residues. V shed 5 bases and J 2 bases; nucleotides not matched to a gene: 5.

This clonotype was found many times. V gene TRBV3-1 combines with J gene TRBJ2-5; no clear D. The CDR3 runs to 13 residues. V lost 2 bases and J lost 2, with 6 bases in between. Germline CDR1 reads LGHDT; CDR2 reads YNNKEL (reference sequence). The CDR3 DNA sequence: TGTGCCAGCAGCCAATCCAGGCAAGAGACCCAGTACTTC. Amino acid sequence: CASSQSRQETQYF.

This clonotype was counted at least ten times. The chain recombines TRBV5-1 with TRBJ1-6; D gene uncertain. The V gene lost 0 bases and the J gene lost 9 bases, with 7 bases spanning the gap. The CDR3 is 13 amino acids. Germline loops: CDR1 SGHRS, CDR2 YFSETQ. In DNA, the CDR3 is TGCGCCAGCAGCTTGGATGTGGGTTCACCCCTCCACTTT. Residues: CASSLDVGSPLHF.

This chain joins TRBV6-2 or TRBV6-3 and TRBJ2-7, with D hard to call. In germline, CDR1 is MNHEY, CDR2 SVGEGT. V was cut by 2 bases and J by 10 bases, with 12 bases left in between. The CDR3 loop spans 12 amino acids. The CDR3 here is CASSYDITNQYF. In nucleotides, the CDR3 is TGTGCCAGCAGTTACGATATTACGAATCAGTACTTC.

This clonotype was picked up a small number of times. The V gene is TRBV19, the J gene TRBJ1-1, with TRBD1 identical over 7 bases. The length of the CDR3 is 13 residues. The germline gives CDR1 LNHDA, CDR2 SQIVND (reference sequence). The J segment lost 11 bases and the V segment lost 5 bases, leaving 11 bases of the junction unmatched. The CDR3 spells CASSPRGTVYAFF. CDR3 coding DNA: TGTGCCAGTAGTCCCCGTGGGACAGTGTATGCTTTCTTT. The full variable domain, with the rest looked up from reference TRBV19 and TRBJ1-1, is DGGITQSPKYLFRKEGQNVTLSCEQNLNHDAMYWYRQDPGQGLRLIYYSQIVNDFQKGDIAEGYSVSREKKESFPLTVTSAQKNPTAFYLCASSPRGTVYAFFGQGTRLTVV.

The J gene is TRBJ2-7, the V gene TRBV20-1, with 7 bases matching TRBD1. The CDR3 is 12 amino acids. CDR1 and CDR2 from the germline V gene are DFQATT and SNEGSKA (reference sequence). The trim removed 6 bases at V and 4 bases at J, leaving 6 bases unmatched. This chain's CDR3 is CSASDRSYEQYF. In DNA, the CDR3 is TGCAGTGCCTCGGACAGGAGTTACGAGCAGTACTTC.

The sample holds many counts of this clonotype. The chain combines TRBV5-1 with TRBJ1-2; D is uncertain. V lost 5 bases, J lost 4 bases, and 18 bases lay in between. Germline CDR1 and CDR2: SGHRS and YFSETQ. The CDR3 runs to 15 residues. The CDR3 DNA reads TGCGCCAGCAGTCTGGGCGAGGTTCGTGGCTATGGCTACACCTTC. This encodes CASSLGEVRGYGYTF.

This clonotype was recorded many times. This rearrangement joins TRBV27 to TRBJ2-1; D call uncertain. CDR3 size: 16 residues. The V gene's germline CDR1 is MNHEY and CDR2 SMNVEV (reference sequence). Trimming left V 1 base short and J 7 bases short, with 17 bases between. CDR3 amino acids: CASSLLAGLLDNEQFF. CDR3 DNA sequence: TGTGCCAGCAGTTTATTGGCAGGCCTCCTAGATAATGAGCAGTTCTTC.

In its sample, this clonotype was seen many times. The J gene is TRBJ1-4, the V gene TRBV20-1; the match to TRBD1 covers 8 bases. Per the germline V gene, CDR1 is DFQATT and CDR2 is SNEGSKA (reference sequence). The CDR3 length is 14 residues. Unmatched junction bases numbered 12, after V lost 5 bases and J lost 10 bases. CDR3 DNA sequence: TGCAGTGCTCGACCCCGGACAGGGTCGGGAAAACTGTTTTTT. Translation gives CSARPRTGSGKLFF.

The sample holds a few counts of this clonotype. This rearrangement joins TRBV20-1 to TRBJ1-5; a possible D gene is TRBD1 (5 bases). The CDR3 consists of 14 residues. Germline V gene lookup returns CDR1 DFQATT and CDR2 SNEGSKA (reference sequence). The V and J ends lost 0 bases and 6 bases respectively, with 12 bases between them. CDR3 coding DNA: TGCAGTGCTAGAGATCTCCTTGACAGTCAGCCCCAGCATTTT. It translates to CSARDLLDSQPQHF.

This clonotype was recorded only once. A much larger clone differs from this one at a single base, so this may be a read error. V is TRBV6-2 or TRBV6-3 and J is TRBJ1-2; D is uncertain. The V gene's germline CDR1 is MNHEY and CDR2 SVGEGT. Trimming took 2 bases from V and 7 from J, leaving 11 bases between them. The CDR3 contains 13 residues. The DNA of the CDR3 is TGTGCCAGCAGTTACGTGGACGATCTTGGCTACACCTTC. Protein sequence: CASSYVDDLGYTF.

The chain is built from TRBV25-1 and TRBJ2-1; weak D call: TRBD1 (6 bases). The V gene's germline CDR1 is MGHDK and CDR2 SYGVNS. The CDR3 has 15 residues. The germline V and J ends were trimmed by 3 bases and 7 bases, with 16 bases remaining between them. DNA of the CDR3: TGTGCCAGCAGTGATAGCAGGGGATCCTGGAATGAGCAGTTCTTC. Residues: CASSDSRGSWNEQFF. Using reference TRBV25-1 and TRBJ2-1 for the parts outside the CDR3, the full variable domain is EADIYQTPRYLVIGTGKKITLECSQTMGHDKMYWYQQDPGMELHLIHYSYGVNSTEKGDLSSESTVSRIRTEHFPLTLESARPSHTSQYLCASSDSRGSWNEQFFGPGTRLTVL.

Only one count was recorded for this clonotype. A read error may explain this, as a much larger clone is one base away. The CDR3 DNA reads as TGTGCCACCAGAGGGGCAGGGGCTTCAGAGACCCAGTACTTC. It encodes CATRGAGASETQYF. The chain links TRBV24-1 to TRBJ2-5; a possible D gene is TRBD1 (6 bases). The CDR3 has 14 amino acids. The germline gives CDR1 KGHDR, CDR2 SFDVKD. Trimming removed 7 bases from V and 4 bases from J, with 15 bases in between.

The rearrangement links TRBV20-1 to TRBJ2-2, with 10 nucleotides matching TRBD2. CDR3 size: 18 residues. CDR1 DFQATT and CDR2 SNEGSKA come from the germline V gene (reference sequence). The V segment lost 0 bases and the J segment 4 bases; nucleotides outside the gene matches: 11. Here the CDR3 reads CSARDGAGGPGGTGELFF. The DNA for the CDR3 is TGCAGTGCTAGAGATGGAGCGGGGGGGCCCGGGGGCACCGGGGAGCTGTTTTTT.

In its sample, this clonotype was seen many times. The chain is built from TRBV5-1 and TRBJ2-3; D might be TRBD1 (6 bases). With 0 bases removed from V and 2 bases from J, the gap between germline ends came to 10 bases. The CDR3 runs to 15 residues. Per the germline V gene, CDR1 is SGHRS and CDR2 is YFSETQ. CDR3 protein: CASSLVDRHTDTQYF. The CDR3 DNA reads as TGCGCCAGCAGCTTGGTAGACAGGCACACAGATACGCAGTATTTT.

The sample holds many counts of this clonotype. V gene TRBV2 combines with J gene TRBJ2-5; TRBD1 aligns across 9 bases. Germline CDR1 reads SNHLY; CDR2 reads FYNNEI. After removal of 9 bases from V and 4 bases from J, the junction contained 9 bases not matched to a gene. There are 14 residues in the CDR3. This CDR3 reads CARSGTGSGETQYF. The CDR3 nucleotides are TGTGCCAGAAGCGGGACAGGGTCAGGAGAGACCCAGTACTTC.